Presented here are 20 T cell receptor beta chains from one specimen sequenced in a study of shared clonotypes between healthy human individuals (dated by TCRdb to the early 2020s). Preparation of the library involved the immunoSEQ multiplex PCR assay. The table comes from immuneACCESS by way of TCRdb, which keeps in-frame sequences with V and J called. Part of the clones is missing from these tables; in studies checked, under half for an unresolved V gene and the rest for unknown reasons. The sample includes about 380,000 clones, with about 96% observed a single time. The biggest ten clones account for less than 0.35% of the sample. Sequenced: memory CD8+ T cells sorted from blood. Per the publication, the cell subset or site label means: CD45RO+ cells pooled with CCR7-negative TemRA cells. The source of these receptors is a man aged 30-40 years in good health.

A word on this clone: The same CDR3 is also encoded by other DNA sequences in this sample. The genes are TRBV7-8 and TRBJ2-7; the D gene is possibly TRBD2 (6 bases). CDR3 length equals 12 residues. V was pared by 3 bases and J by 3 bases, with 6 bases between. The V gene's germline CDR1 is SGHVS and CDR2 FQNEAQ. As DNA, the CDR3 is TGTGCCAGCAGCTTGACTAGCTACGAGCAGTACTTC. This codes for CASSLTSYEQYF.

V is TRBV2 and J is TRBJ2-7; D uncertain. The CDR3 runs to 13 residues. Trimming left V 4 bases short and J 6 bases short, with 13 bases between. The germline CDR1 and CDR2 sequences are SNHLY and FYNNEI. CDR3 sequence: CASSARYSGEQYF. CDR3 coding DNA: TGTGCCAGCAGTGCCCGCTACTCCGGCGAGCAGTACTTC.

The chain employs TRBV4-2 and TRBJ2-2; the match to TRBD2 covers 11 bases. In germline, CDR1 is LGHNA, CDR2 YNFKEQ. The CDR3 runs to 16 residues. Germline trimming cut 4 bases from V and 4 bases from J; bases unmatched to any gene: 5. The CDR3 DNA reads TGTGCCAGCAGCCGAGCCGGGACTAGCGGCACCGGGGAGCTGTTTTTT. Translating it yields CASSRAGTSGTGELFF.

J is TRBJ1-2 and V is TRBV7-9, with TRBD1 matching over 10 bases. The CDR3 loop spans 13 amino acids. Looked up from germline, CDR1 is SEHNR and CDR2 is FQNEAQ (reference sequence). V lost 1 base to trimming and J lost 7 bases; unmatched junction nucleotides: 0. The CDR3 loop reads CASSLGQGAGYTF. The CDR3 DNA follows: TGTGCCAGCAGCTTAGGACAGGGGGCTGGCTACACCTTC. The variable domain in full, with the rest retrieved from reference TRBV7-9 and TRBJ1-2, is DTGVSQNPRHKITKRGQNVTFRCDPISEHNRLYWYRQTLGQGPEFLTYFQNEAQLEKSRLLSDRFSAERPKGSFSTLEIQRTEQGDSAMYLCASSLGQGAGYTFGSGTRLTVV.

V is TRBV7-9 and J is TRBJ1-2; 8 positions agree with TRBD1. V lost 5 bases, J lost 8 bases, and 7 bases stayed unmatched. Germline V gene lookup returns CDR1 SEHNR and CDR2 FQNEAQ (reference sequence). The CDR3 is 13 amino acids. The CDR3 here is CASSDRGGEGYTF. CDR3 coding DNA: TGTGCCAGCAGCGACAGGGGCGGTGAAGGCTACACCTTC.

This rearrangement joins TRBV29-1 to TRBJ2-7; 7 bases align to TRBD2. Germline trimming cut 4 bases from V and 3 bases from J; bases unmatched to any gene: 3. Looked up from germline, CDR1 is SQVTM and CDR2 is ANQGSEA. This CDR3 contains 12 residues. CDR3 amino acids: CSVAASGYEQYF. CDR3 nucleotide sequence: TGCAGCGTTGCGGCTAGCGGCTACGAGCAGTACTTC.

The V and J genes are TRBV19 and TRBJ1-1; the D is unclear. CDR1 and CDR2 (germline): LNHDA, SQIVND (reference sequence). With 8 bases removed from V and 0 bases from J, the gap between germline ends came to 7 bases. The CDR3 is 12 amino acids. The CDR3 region is CASRQVNTEAFF. CDR3 sequence (DNA): TGTGCCAGTCGGCAGGTGAACACTGAAGCTTTCTTT.

J is TRBJ2-3 and V is TRBV19; D possibly corresponds to TRBD2 (6 bases). CDR1 is LNHDA, CDR2 SQIVND, per germline (reference sequence). This CDR3 is built from 15 residues. V dropped 8 bases and J dropped 1 base, with 16 bases sitting between them. CDR3 sequence (DNA): TGTGCCAGTGCCACAACTAGCAGGGGCACAGATACGCAGTATTTT. Translated: CASATTSRGTDTQYF.

A note on this clone: This sample also contains other DNA sequences that code for the same CDR3. The chain is built from TRBV19 and TRBJ2-7; D gene ambiguous. The CDR3 extends over 10 amino acids. The V gene lost 5 bases and the J gene lost 4 bases, with 3 bases spanning the gap. In germline, CDR1 is LNHDA, CDR2 SQIVND (reference sequence). The CDR3: CASSPYEQYF. CDR3 nucleotide sequence: TGTGCCAGTAGTCCATACGAGCAGTACTTC.

In this sample, this clone turned up once. The chain is built from TRBV29-1 and TRBJ2-2; D is unclear. Trimming pared 6 bases from V and 3 bases from J, leaving 11 bases between. The CDR3 has 13 residues. Germline CDR1 and CDR2: SQVTM and ANQGSEA. This CDR3 is CSVATEDTGELFF. As DNA, the CDR3 is TGCAGCGTAGCCACAGAAGACACCGGGGAGCTGTTTTTT.

The gene calls are TRBV28 and TRBJ2-5; 9 bases are a match to TRBD1. With V trimmed by 4 bases and J by 3 bases, 0 bases remained unmatched. There are 13 residues in the CDR3. The germline V gene encodes CDR1 MDHEN and CDR2 SYDVKM. The CDR3 DNA sequence: TGTGCCAGCAGTTGGACAGGGGAAGAGACCCAGTACTTC. It yields the protein CASSWTGEETQYF.

The rearrangement links TRBV4-2 to TRBJ2-2; tentatively, D is TRBD1 (6 bases). V was pared by 3 bases and J by 7 bases, with 9 bases between. CDR3 length: 13 amino acids. Germline-derived CDR1 and CDR2 are LGHNA and YNFKEQ. CDR3 amino acids: CASSHPQGGELFF. CDR3 bases: TGTGCCAGCAGCCACCCACAGGGCGGGGAGCTGTTTTTT.

The rearrangement uses TRBV18 and TRBJ2-5; 12 bases are a match to TRBD2. The germline gives CDR1 KGHSH, CDR2 LQKENI. There are 17 residues in the CDR3. With V trimmed by 4 bases and J by 3 bases, 9 bases remained unmatched. In DNA form, the CDR3 reads TGTGCCAGCTCACTCCTAGCGGGAGGGCCAGGGAAAGAGACCCAGTACTTC. Amino acids: CASSLLAGGPGKETQYF.

The chain has TRBV5-4 and TRBJ1-1; possibly TRBD1 for D (6 bases). V lost 0 bases and J lost 4, with 16 bases in between. The germline gives CDR1 SGHNT, CDR2 YYREEE (reference sequence). This CDR3 has 16 residues. CDR3 in DNA: TGTGCCAGCAGCTTGGGAGGGGCAGGGGAGGGCACTGAAGCTTTCTTT. Encoded protein: CASSLGGAGEGTEAFF.

The CDR3 coding sequence is TGTGCCAGCACCGCCCGATCGAATCAGCCCCAGCATTTT. This gives the protein CASTARSNQPQHF. This chain uses TRBV28 with TRBJ1-5; no clear D gene. Germline-derived CDR1 and CDR2 are MDHEN and SYDVKM. Trimming took off 7 bases at V and 4 bases at J, with 11 bases between the two ends. CDR3 size: 13 residues.

The chain uses TRBV6-6 and TRBJ1-3; 7 bases line up with TRBD1. Germline V gene data show CDR1 as MNHNY and CDR2 as SVGAGI (reference sequence). The CDR3 runs to 16 residues. Trimming took 3 bases from V and 2 from J; bases not matched to a gene: 7. CDR3 in amino acids: CASSYSRQGAGNTIYF. DNA of the CDR3: TGTGCCAGCAGTTATAGTCGGCAGGGGGCTGGAAACACCATATATTTT.

This chain joins TRBV5-1 and TRBJ2-1, with D hard to call. Germline CDR1 SGHRS, CDR2 YFSETQ. The CDR3 runs to 12 residues. Trimming removed 3 bases at V and 5 bases at J, with 6 bases between. The CDR3 DNA is TGCGCCAGCAGCTCCGGAAACAATGAGCAGTTCTTC. Amino acids: CASSSGNNEQFF.

V and J are TRBV7-9 and TRBJ2-5; 12 bases fit TRBD2. This CDR3 contains 15 residues. The trim removed 5 bases at V and 4 bases at J, leaving 5 bases unmatched. Per germline, CDR1 SEHNR and CDR2 FQNEAQ (reference sequence). This chain's CDR3 is CASSPLAGGGETQYF. The CDR3 DNA sequence: TGTGCCAGCAGCCCCCTAGCGGGAGGGGGAGAGACCCAGTACTTC.

The rearrangement uses TRBV2 and TRBJ2-7, with 10 bases that match TRBD2. This CDR3 comprises 16 residues. After removal of 1 base from V and 3 bases from J, the junction contained 6 bases not matched to a gene. Per the germline V gene, CDR1 is SNHLY and CDR2 is FYNNEI. The CDR3 protein is CASSEDLAGVLYEQYF. The CDR3 coding sequence is TGTGCCAGCAGTGAAGACCTAGCGGGAGTTCTCTACGAGCAGTACTTC.

V is TRBV28 and J is TRBJ2-2; D possibly corresponds to TRBD1 (5 bases). The germline V and J ends were trimmed by 7 bases and 7 bases, with 19 bases remaining between them. Germline-derived CDR1 and CDR2 are MDHEN and SYDVKM. This CDR3 contains 15 residues. The CDR3 nucleotides read TGTGCCAGCACCCCTATAGGGGTACAAAACGGGGAGCTGTTTTTT. Translated: CASTPIGVQNGELFF.